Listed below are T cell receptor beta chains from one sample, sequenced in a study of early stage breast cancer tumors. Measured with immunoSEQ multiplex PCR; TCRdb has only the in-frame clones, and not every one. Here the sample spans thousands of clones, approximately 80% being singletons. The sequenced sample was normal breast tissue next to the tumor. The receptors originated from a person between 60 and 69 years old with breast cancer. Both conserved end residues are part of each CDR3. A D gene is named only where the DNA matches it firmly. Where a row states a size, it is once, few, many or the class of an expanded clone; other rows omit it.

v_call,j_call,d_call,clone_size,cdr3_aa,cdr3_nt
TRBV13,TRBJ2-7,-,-,CASSLGGSDFEQYF,TGTGCCAGCAGCTTAGGGGGGTCGGATTTCGAGCAGTACTTC
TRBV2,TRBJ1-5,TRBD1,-,CASSWTGYSNQPQHF,TGTGCCAGCAGTTGGACAGGGTACAGCAATCAGCCCCAGCATTTT
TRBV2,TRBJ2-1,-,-,CASNKEASSSYNEQFF,TGTGCCAGCAACAAGGAGGCGTCGAGCTCCTACAATGAGCAGTTCTTC
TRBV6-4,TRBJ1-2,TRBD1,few,CASSDTTTGLYGYTF,TGTGCCAGCAGTGACACAACGACAGGGCTCTATGGCTACACCTTC
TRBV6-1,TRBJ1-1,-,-,CASSDRAERAEAFF,TGTGCCAGCTCGGACCGAGCCGAAAGAGCTGAAGCTTTCTTT
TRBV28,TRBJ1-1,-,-,CASAIEDTNTEAFF,TGTGCCAGCGCCATCGAGGACACTAACACTGAAGCTTTCTTT
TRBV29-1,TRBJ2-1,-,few,CSVSPAGSHNEQFF,TGCAGCGTTTCACCCGCGGGTTCCCACAATGAGCAGTTCTTC
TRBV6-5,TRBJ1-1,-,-,CASGAMNTEAFF,TGTGCCTCAGGGGCCATGAACACTGAAGCTTTCTTT
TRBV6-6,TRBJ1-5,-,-,CASSNSGPYQPQHF,TGTGCCAGCAGTAACTCCGGACCTTATCAGCCCCAGCATTTT
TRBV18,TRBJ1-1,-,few,CASSNSIDTEAFF,TGTGCCAGCTCGAACAGTATCGACACTGAAGCTTTCTTT
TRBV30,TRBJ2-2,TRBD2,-,CAWRQRGGPTGELFF,TGTGCCTGGAGGCAGCGGGGGGGCCCCACCGGGGAGCTGTTTTTT
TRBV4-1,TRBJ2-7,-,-,CASSQVGLGYEQYF,TGCGCCAGCAGCCAAGTAGGGTTAGGCTACGAGCAGTACTTC
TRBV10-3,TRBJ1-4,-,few,CAISEWMGLEKLFF,TGTGCCATCAGTGAGTGGATGGGTTTAGAAAAACTGTTTTTT
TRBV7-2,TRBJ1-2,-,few,CASSLSGDGYTF,TGTGCCAGCAGCTTGTCGGGTGATGGCTACACCTTC
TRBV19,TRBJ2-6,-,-,CASSMTGLSRSGANVLTF,TGTGCCAGTAGTATGACTGGGTTATCACGCTCTGGGGCCAACGTCCTGACTTTC
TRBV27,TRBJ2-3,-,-,CASSSTVHTQYF,TGTGCCAGCAGTTCGACGGTCCATACGCAGTATTTT
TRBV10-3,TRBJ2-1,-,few,CAISDFASANNEQFF,TGTGCCATCAGTGATTTTGCTAGCGCCAACAATGAGCAGTTCTTC
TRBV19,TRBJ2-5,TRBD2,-,CASSILASGRQETQYF,TGTGCCAGTAGTATTCTGGCTAGCGGGCGCCAAGAGACCCAGTACTTC
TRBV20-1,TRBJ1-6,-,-,CSAREGTPLHF,TGCAGTGCTAGAGAGGGGACACCCCTCCACTTT
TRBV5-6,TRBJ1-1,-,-,CASSFGTSRGYSSTEAFF,TGTGCCAGCAGCTTCGGGACTTCCCGGGGGTATTCGAGTACTGAAGCTTTCTTT
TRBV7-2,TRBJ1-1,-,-,CASSVQPQVNTEAFF,TGTGCCAGCAGCGTTCAGCCACAGGTGAACACTGAAGCTTTCTTT
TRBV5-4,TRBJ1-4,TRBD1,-,CASSQGTGYEKLFF,TGTGCCAGCAGCCAGGGGACAGGGTATGAAAAACTGTTTTTT
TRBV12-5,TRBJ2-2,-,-,CASGLVLVNTGELFF,TGTGCTAGTGGTTTGGTACTGGTGAACACCGGGGAGCTGTTTTTT
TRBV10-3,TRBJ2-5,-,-,CAIGGRGHQETQYF,TGTGCCATCGGAGGCAGGGGCCACCAAGAGACCCAGTACTTC
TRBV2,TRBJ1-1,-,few,CASSRAARGIF,TGTGCCAGCAGTAGGGCCGCTAGAGGGATCTTT
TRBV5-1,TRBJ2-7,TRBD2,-,CASSLGTSETYEQYF,TGCGCCAGCAGCTTGGGGACTAGCGAAACCTACGAGCAGTACTTC
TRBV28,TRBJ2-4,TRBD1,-,CASSLGTGADIQYF,TGTGCCAGCAGTTTGGGGACAGGGGCGGACATTCAGTACTTC
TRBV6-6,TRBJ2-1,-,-,CASFGSGDEAYNEQFF,TGTGCCAGCTTCGGTAGCGGAGATGAAGCCTACAATGAGCAGTTCTTC
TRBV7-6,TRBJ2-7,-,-,CASSLDDREDEQYF,TGTGCCAGCAGCTTAGATGACAGGGAGGACGAGCAGTACTTC
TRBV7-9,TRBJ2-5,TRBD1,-,CASSLLGTGNQETQYF,TGTGCCAGCAGCTTACTGGGGACAGGTAACCAAGAGACCCAGTACTTC
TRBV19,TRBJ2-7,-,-,CASSDTEGDEQYF,TGTGCCAGTAGTGACACGGAAGGGGACGAGCAGTACTTC
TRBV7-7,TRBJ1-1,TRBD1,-,CASSLESQGSPEAFF,TGTGCTAGCAGCTTAGAATCACAGGGGAGCCCTGAAGCTTTCTTT
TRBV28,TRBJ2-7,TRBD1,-,CASSLRGPSYEQYF,TGTGCCAGCAGTTTGAGGGGGCCGTCCTACGAGCAGTACTTC
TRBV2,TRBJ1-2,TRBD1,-,CASSPRQGNYGYTF,TGTGCCAGCAGTCCGAGACAGGGCAATTATGGCTACACCTTC
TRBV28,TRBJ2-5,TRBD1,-,CASRQGTQETQYF,TGTGCCAGTAGACAGGGGACCCAAGAGACCCAGTACTTC
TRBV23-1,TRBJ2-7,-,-,CASSRLRVGGYEQYF,TGCGCCAGCAGTCGACTCAGGGTTGGAGGATACGAGCAGTACTTC
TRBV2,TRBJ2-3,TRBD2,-,CASSSSGVSTDTQYF,TGTGCCAGCAGTTCTAGCGGGGTTAGCACAGATACGCAGTATTTT
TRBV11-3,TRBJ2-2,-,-,CASSFTGAGTGELFF,TGTGCCAGCAGCTTCACGGGGGCCGGCACCGGGGAGCTGTTTTTT
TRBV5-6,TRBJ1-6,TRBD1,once,CASSYGQGSSYNSPLHF,TGTGCCAGCAGCTATGGACAGGGTAGCTCCTATAATTCACCCCTCCACTTT
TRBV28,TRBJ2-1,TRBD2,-,CASSTVGGSHNEQFF,TGTGCCAGCAGTACCGTAGGCGGGAGCCACAATGAGCAGTTCTTC
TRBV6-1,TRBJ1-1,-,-,CASSERVENTEAFF,TGTGCCAGCAGTGAACGAGTAGAGAACACTGAAGCTTTCTTT
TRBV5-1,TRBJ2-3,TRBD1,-,CASSLDALGQGNTQYF,TGCGCCAGCAGCTTGGATGCTTTGGGACAGGGCAATACGCAGTATTTT
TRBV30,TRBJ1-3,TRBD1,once,CAWRTGGSGNTIYF,TGTGCCTGGAGGACAGGGGGCTCTGGAAACACCATATATTTT
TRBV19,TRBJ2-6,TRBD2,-,CASTPGGTGANVLTF,TGTGCCAGTACCCCGGGAGGGACTGGGGCCAACGTCCTGACTTTC
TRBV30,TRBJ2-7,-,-,CAWSDFYEQYF,TGTGCCTGGAGCGACTTCTACGAGCAGTACTTC
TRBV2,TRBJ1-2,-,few,CASSAHPYGYTF,TGTGCCAGCAGTGCCCACCCGTATGGCTACACCTTC
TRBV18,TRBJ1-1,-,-,CASSPFSLDTEAFF,TGTGCCAGCTCACCCTTTAGCCTGGACACTGAAGCTTTCTTT
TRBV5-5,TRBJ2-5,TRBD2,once,CASSQGGLAGRETQYF,TGTGCCAGTTCCCAGGGCGGACTAGCGGGAAGGGAGACCCAGTACTTC
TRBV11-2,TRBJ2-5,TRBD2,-,CASSFGGGPGETQYF,TGTGCCAGCAGCTTTGGCGGGGGGCCCGGAGAGACCCAGTACTTC
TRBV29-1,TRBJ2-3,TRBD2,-,CSVRGASGLTDTQYF,TGCAGCGTGAGAGGGGCTAGCGGGCTCACAGATACGCAGTATTTT
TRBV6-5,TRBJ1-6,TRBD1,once,CASSYYGTANSPLHF,TGTGCCAGCAGTTATTACGGGACAGCTAATTCACCCCTCCACTTT
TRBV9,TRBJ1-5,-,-,CASSPGDGAYSNQPQHF,TGTGCCAGCAGCCCAGGAGACGGAGCATATAGCAATCAGCCCCAGCATTTT
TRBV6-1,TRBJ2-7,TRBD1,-,CASSERQGNEQYF,TGTGCCAGCAGTGAGAGACAGGGTAACGAGCAGTACTTC
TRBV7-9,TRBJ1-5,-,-,CASSLAGIEQPQHF,TGTGCCAGCAGCTTAGCGGGGATCGAGCAGCCCCAGCATTTT
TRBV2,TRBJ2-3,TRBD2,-,CASSEAQSGLAGRTDTQYF,TGTGCCAGCAGTGAAGCGCAAAGTGGGCTAGCGGGACGCACAGATACGCAGTATTTT
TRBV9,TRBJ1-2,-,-,CASSVGPGVREIGYTF,TGTGCCAGCAGCGTAGGGCCAGGGGTGCGCGAGATTGGCTACACCTTC